Shown below are 22 T cell receptor beta chains from a single sample sequenced in a study of Tregs in tolerant kidney transplant recipients. Sequenced by immunoSEQ multiplex PCR; TCRdb stores in-frame clones only, minus some. The sample has roughly 32,000 clones; the top ten hold 13% to 15%. Material: CD8+ T cells from blood, obtained before the transplant. The receptors were gathered from a human donor who received a combined kidney and bone marrow transplant.

Turning to this clone: The read ends 3 residues shy of where the CDR3 ends; the end is completed using the germline J gene. The rearrangement uses TRBV30 and TRBJ1-4; 8 nucleotides match TRBD1. Per the germline V gene, CDR1 is GTSNPN and CDR2 is SVGIG (reference sequence). The length of the CDR3 is 15 residues. V gave up 3 bases and J gave up 3 bases; unmatched junction bases: 6. CDR3 region: CAWRQTTGANEKLFF. Partial CDR3 DNA: TGTGCCTGGAGACAGACGACAGGGGCTAATGAAAAA.

Concerning this clone itself: The CDR3 end falls 3 residues outside the read, so it is completed with the germline J gene. V and J are TRBV19 and TRBJ1-2; 10 nucleotides line up with TRBD1. Germline CDR1 LNHDA, CDR2 SQIVND (reference sequence). This CDR3 is built from 14 residues. Trimming removed 7 bases from V and 7 bases from J; junction bases left unmatched: 9. The part of the CDR3 DNA that was read is TGTGCCAGTAAATTCCCAGGGACAGGGGCTGGC. This encodes CASKFPGTGAG. The CDR3 in full is CASKFPGTGAGYTF.

Comments on this clone: Coverage ceases 3 residues before the CDR3 finishes, and the germline J gene fills in the end. The chain couples TRBV20-1 to TRBJ1-1; D is ambiguous. Germline assignment: CDR1 DFQATT and CDR2 SNEGSKA (reference sequence). CDR3 length: 16 amino acids. Incomplete CDR3 DNA: TGCAGTGCTAGAGATCCCCACACTAGGACTGAACCCAAA. This codes for CSARDPHTRTEPK. The whole CDR3 sequence reads CSARDPHTRTEPKAFF.

A note on this clone: The read ends 3 residues before the CDR3 terminus; that terminus is restored from the germline J gene. The V gene is TRBV19, the J gene TRBJ1-6; D is perhaps TRBD1 (6 bases). CDR1 and CDR2 (germline): LNHDA, SQIVND (reference sequence). V shed 5 bases and J shed 4 bases, with 12 bases lying between them. The CDR3 length is 15 residues. The CDR3 sequence: CASSVGQFYNSPLHF. The CDR3 bases that were read are TGTGCCAGTAGTGTCGGACAGTTTTATAATTCACCC.

About this clone itself: Read data end 3 residues before the CDR3 end; the end is taken from the germline J gene. J is TRBJ1-1 and V is TRBV30; D might be TRBD1 (5 bases). Between the trimmed V and J ends, which lost 2 bases and 4 bases, there was a span of 11 bases. The CDR3 loop spans 13 amino acids. Germline CDR1 is GTSNPN and CDR2 is SVGIG (reference sequence). The CDR3 loop reads CAWSLQGSTEAFF. Incomplete CDR3 DNA: TGTGCCTGGAGTCTCCAGGGTAGCACTGAA. The entire variable domain, with the rest obtained from reference TRBV30 and TRBJ1-1, is as follows: SQTIHQWPATLVQPVGSPLSLECTVEGTSNPNLYWYRQAAGRGLQLLFYSVGIGQISSEVPQNLSASRPQDRQFILSSKKLLLSDSGFYLCAWSLQGSTEAFFGQGTRLTVV.

As to this clone: The read terminates 3 residues before the CDR3 end, so the remaining end is supplied by the germline J gene. The chain joins TRBV29-1 to TRBJ2-7, with D possibly being TRBD2 (5 bases). CDR1 and CDR2 (germline): SQVTM, ANQGSEA. The CDR3 sequence is 11 residues long. The V and J ends lost 4 bases and 5 bases respectively, with 9 bases between them. The DNA read from the CDR3 is TGCAGCGTTGCCGGGGTACACGAG. Residues: CSVAGVHE. The CDR3 as a whole reads CSVAGVHEQYF.

On this clone itself: The missing CDR3 end, 3 residues past where the read stops, is filled in from the germline J gene. The genes are TRBV6-1 and TRBJ1-6; no clear D. The germline V and J ends were trimmed by 2 bases and 4 bases, with 15 bases remaining between them. Looked up from germline, CDR1 is MNHNS and CDR2 is SASEGT. This CDR3 has 17 amino acids. This chain's CDR3 is CASSEIIGFGYNSPLHF. CDR3 bases read: TGTGCCAGCAGTGAAATTATAGGTTTCGGGTATAATTCACCC.

Remarks on this clone: The read ends 3 residues early relative to the CDR3; the germline J gene fills the gap. The rearrangement links TRBV23-1 to TRBJ1-5, with D possibly matching TRBD1 (6 bases). TRBV23-1 is given ORF status, its function remaining uncertain. V gave up 0 bases and J gave up 0 bases, with 18 bases separating them. The CDR3 consists of 19 residues. The part of the CDR3 DNA that was read is TGCGCCAGCAGTCAATCCGTCCCCGGGGACACTTATAGCAATCAGCCC. Translated, it gives CASSQSVPGDTYSNQP. In full, the CDR3 is CASSQSVPGDTYSNQPQHF.

Worth noting for this clone: The CDR3 goes on 3 residues after the read ends, and that part is filled in from the germline J gene. The V gene is TRBV30, the J gene TRBJ1-2; a possible D gene is TRBD1 (6 bases). V lost 8 bases to trimming and J lost 4 bases, with 23 bases between them. This CDR3 region has 15 residues. Germline CDR1 GTSNPN, CDR2 SVGIG (reference sequence). The covered CDR3 bases are TGTGCCGGTCCGAGGGCGGGGGGCTCCCTCTATGGC. Amino acids: CAGPRAGGSLYG. The whole CDR3 protein is CAGPRAGGSLYGYTF.

Points on this clone: The read ends 3 residues early relative to the CDR3; the germline J gene fills the gap. The rearrangement links TRBV20-1 to TRBJ2-3, with D tentatively TRBD2 (6 bases). The CDR3 is 16 residues long. The ends were cut back, 2 bases at V and 1 base at J, with 16 bases in the middle. The germline V gene has CDR1 DFQATT and CDR2 SNEGSKA (reference sequence). The sequenced CDR3 bases are TGCAGTGCTAGAATTCTCTCGGGGGAGGGCACAGATACG. Amino acid sequence: CSARILSGEGTDT. The full-length CDR3 reads as CSARILSGEGTDTQYF.

The CDR3 bases that were read are TGTGCCAGCAGCGAAAGACAGGGGTTAATCGGC. Translation gives CASSERQGLIG. The complete CDR3 sequence is CASSERQGLIGYTF. The rearrangement links TRBV6-1 to TRBJ1-2; 8 nucleotides line up with TRBD1. The CDR3 is cut off 3 residues early in the read; its end comes from the germline J gene. The germline CDR1 and CDR2 sequences are MNHNS and SASEGT. The CDR3 consists of 14 residues.

Worth noting for this clone: The read stops 3 residues short of the end of the CDR3; the missing end is completed from the germline J gene. This rearrangement joins TRBV30 to TRBJ1-4; no clear D. Germline values: CDR1 GTSNPN, CDR2 SVGIG (reference sequence). Trimming took 0 bases from V and 7 from J, leaving 6 bases between them. The CDR3 runs 12 residues. Incomplete CDR3 DNA: TGTGCCTGGAGTGTAGCGGGTGAAAAA. Residues: CAWSVAGEK. The whole CDR3 is CAWSVAGEKLFF.

CDR3 in amino acids: CASSYQGNTEAFF. CDR3 DNA, as far as it was read: TGTGCCAGCAGCTACCAGGGGAACACTGAA. The genes are TRBV7-2 and TRBJ1-1; the D gene is possibly TRBD1 (5 bases). The read finishes 3 residues shy of the CDR3 end, and the germline J gene is used to complete it. CDR1 and CDR2 from the germline V gene are SGHTA and FQGNSA. The CDR3 runs to 13 residues. The V gene lost 4 bases and the J gene lost 1 base, with 7 bases spanning the gap. Complete variable domain (other parts from reference TRBV7-2 and TRBJ1-1): GAGVSQSPSNKVTEKGKDVELRCDPISGHTALYWYRQSLGQGLEFLIYFQGNSAPDKSGLPSDRFSAERTGGSVSTLTIQRTQQEDSAVYLCASSYQGNTEAFFGQGTRLTVV.

On this clone: The read halts 3 residues ahead of the CDR3 end, with the missing end drawn from the germline J gene. The J gene is TRBJ2-1, the V gene TRBV19, with D possibly matching TRBD2 (7 bases). This CDR3 is 15 amino acids long. V was clipped by 6 bases and J by 9 bases, with 21 bases between them. Germline CDR1 is LNHDA and CDR2 is SQIVND (reference sequence). The part of the CDR3 DNA that was read is TGTGCCAGTAGCGGGGGGCAGGTCCTACCGGCTGAG. This sequence encodes CASSGGQVLPAE. The whole CDR3 region reads CASSGGQVLPAEQFF.

CDR3 region: CASSSRGGRSYEQYF. Partial CDR3 DNA: TGTGCCAGCAGCTCCAGGGGCGGGCGGTCCTACGAG. This chain links TRBV7-9 with TRBJ2-7; possible D gene TRBD1, 6 bases. The read terminates 3 residues ahead of where the CDR3 ends, so the germline J gene completes it. Trimming stripped 4 bases from V and 1 base from J, with 14 bases between. CDR3 size: 15 residues. The germline gives CDR1 SEHNR, CDR2 FQNEAQ (reference sequence).

The sequenced part of the CDR3 DNA is TGTGCCAGCAGCCCTGGCAGGGGGCTAGATTACGAG. Translated: CASSPGRGLDYE. The CDR3 in its entirety is CASSPGRGLDYEQYF. V gene TRBV11-2 combines with J gene TRBJ2-7, with 8 bases identical to TRBD1. The DNA ends 3 residues before the CDR3 does, and the rest of the CDR3 is filled in from the germline J gene. The CDR3 spans 15 residues. Germline V CDR1 and CDR2: SGHAT, FQNNGV. V dropped 5 bases and J dropped 4; count of bases not matched to a gene: 10.

Of note for this clone: The read gets to within 3 residues of the CDR3 end, and the germline J gene fills in the rest. The chain recombines TRBV13 with TRBJ1-1; 7 nucleotides match TRBD1. Unmatched junction bases numbered 7, after V lost 5 bases and J lost 7 bases. The V gene's germline CDR1 is PRHDT and CDR2 FYEKMQ (reference sequence). The CDR3 runs to 13 residues. Here the CDR3 reads CASSDGQANEAFF. The sequenced CDR3 bases are TGTGCCAGCAGCGATGGACAGGCCAATGAA.

As to this clone: Read data end 3 residues before the CDR3 end; the end is taken from the germline J gene. This chain links TRBV4-1 with TRBJ2-1; 10 nucleotides align to TRBD2. The CDR3 sequence is 15 residues long. Germline lookup yields CDR1 MGHRA and CDR2 YSYEKL. J lost 5 bases, V lost 4 bases, and 5 bases had no gene match. CDR3 DNA, as far as it was read: TGCGCCAGCAGCCTACTAGCGGGAAATGACAATGAG. It specifies CASSLLAGNDNE. The entire CDR3 protein reads CASSLLAGNDNEQFF.

To note about this clone: The sequence runs out 3 residues before the end of the CDR3; the remainder is reconstructed from the germline J gene. V is TRBV13 and J is TRBJ1-2, with no clear D. Trimming removed 1 base at V and 2 bases at J, with 11 bases between. CDR1 and CDR2 from the germline V gene are PRHDT and FYEKMQ (reference sequence). This CDR3 has 15 amino acids. The CDR3 sequence: CASSLDLGGNYGYTF. CDR3 DNA, as far as it was read: TGTGCCAGCAGCTTAGACTTAGGAGGGAACTATGGC.

The CDR3 bases that were read are TGTGCCAGCAGCTCCGGGACAGGGGGCTACGAG. Its translation is CASSSGTGGYE. The entire CDR3 sequence reads CASSSGTGGYEQYF. V and J are TRBV11-2 and TRBJ2-7, with 11 bases aligning to TRBD1. The read falls 3 residues short of the CDR3 end, and the missing part is taken from the germline J gene. This CDR3 is 14 amino acids long. From germline, CDR1 is SGHAT and CDR2 FQNNGV. V was clipped by 4 bases and J by 3 bases; unmatched bases: 2.

Comments on this clone: Read coverage stops 3 residues before the CDR3 terminus; the germline J gene supplies the remainder. This rearrangement joins TRBV19 to TRBJ2-1; D uncertain. There are 12 residues in the CDR3. The V end lost 6 bases, the J end lost 9 bases, and 12 bases lay between the germline ends. CDR1 and CDR2 from the germline V gene are LNHDA and SQIVND (reference sequence). The sequenced CDR3 bases are TGTGCCAGTAGCCCCGCAAAGGCTGAG. This encodes CASSPAKAE. In full, the CDR3 is CASSPAKAEQFF.

CDR3 bases read: TGTGCCAGCAGCTCACCCCGGACTAGCGGGTACAGCTCCTACAATGAG. It specifies CASSSPRTSGYSSYNE. The complete CDR3 reads CASSSPRTSGYSSYNEQFF. This chain connects TRBV7-1 to TRBJ2-1; 11 bases match TRBD2. The sequenced fragment ends 3 residues before the CDR3 boundary, so the rest is inferred from the germline J gene. TRBV7-1 is an ORF for which the function is uncertain. After removal of 2 bases from V and 0 bases from J, the junction contained 9 bases not matched to a gene. The CDR3 runs 19 residues.